The rows below give T cell receptor beta chains drawn from one sample of a study of cytomegalovirus exposure and HLA in healthy donors. Profiling relied on immunoSEQ multiplex PCR, and the TCRdb table lists in-frame clones only, not all of them. This repertoire shows over 30,000 clones, over 60% found once; its top ten account for over 9%. Material for sequencing was PBMCs. These receptors all come from a man aged 35 to 55 in good health and CMV-seropositive. Each CDR3 is given with its conserved first and last residue. The order of the fields is V gene, clone size, D gene, J gene, CDR3 protein, CDR3 DNA. A D gene is named only where the DNA matches it firmly. The size field is filled for only some rows; it gives once, few, many or a size class.

TRBV5-4	.	TRBD2	TRBJ2-5	CASSPWASRNSGGQEIQYF	TGTGCCAGCAGCCCTTGGGCCTCTCGGAATAGCGGGGGCCAAGAGATCCAGTACTTC
TRBV6-5	.	.	TRBJ1-2	CASSYRTAGGVGYTF	TGTGCCAGCAGTTACCGCACGGCCGGGGGGGTCGGCTACACCTTC
TRBV2	.	.	TRBJ2-7	CASHNRGGPRDEQYF	TGTGCCAGCCATAACAGAGGGGGTCCCCGGGACGAGCAGTACTTC
TRBV4-2	few	.	TRBJ2-7	CASSQDGTNHYEQYF	TGTGCCAGCAGCCAAGATGGGACAAACCATTACGAGCAGTACTTC
TRBV11-3	.	TRBD1	TRBJ2-5	CASSPVGQLKETQYF	TGTGCCAGCAGCCCCGTGGGACAGTTGAAAGAGACCCAGTACTTC
TRBV5-6	.	.	TRBJ2-1	CASSLRGQEGYNEQFF	TGTGCCAGCAGCTTGAGGGGGCAGGAGGGGTACAATGAGCAGTTCTTC
TRBV19	.	TRBD2	TRBJ2-2	CASSKNPGLGRAGELFF	TGTGCCAGTAGTAAAAACCCGGGACTAGGGAGGGCCGGGGAGCTGTTTTTT
TRBV9	.	TRBD1	TRBJ2-7	CASSVTGESYEQYF	TGTGCCAGCAGCGTGACAGGGGAGTCCTACGAGCAGTACTTC
TRBV11-1	.	TRBD1	TRBJ1-4	CASSSFGTGATNEKLFF	TGTGCCAGCAGCTCCTTTGGGACAGGTGCAACTAATGAAAAACTGTTTTTT
TRBV30	.	.	TRBJ2-2	CAQARAGTNTGELFF	TGTGCCCAAGCAAGGGCGGGAACGAACACCGGGGAGCTGTTTTTT
TRBV5-4	.	TRBD1	TRBJ2-5	CASSLGDREETQYF	TGTGCCAGCAGCTTGGGGGACAGGGAAGAGACCCAGTACTTC
TRBV19	.	.	TRBJ1-1	CASSFSISTEAFF	TGTGCCAGTAGTTTCAGTATTTCCACTGAAGCTTTCTTT
TRBV28	.	.	TRBJ1-3	CASTDSGNTIYF	TGTGCCAGCACCGACAGTGGAAACACCATATATTTT
TRBV9	.	TRBD1	TRBJ1-1	CASSGEGRGRGTEAFF	TGTGCCAGCAGCGGTGAAGGCAGGGGGCGAGGCACTGAAGCTTTCTTT
TRBV5-6	.	.	TRBJ1-5	CASSLGGRNLDNQPQHF	TGTGCCAGCAGCTTAGGAGGGAGGAATTTAGACAATCAGCCCCAGCATTTT
TRBV2	.	TRBD1	TRBJ2-5	CASRNQGAQETQYF	TGTGCCAGCAGGAACCAGGGGGCCCAAGAGACCCAGTACTTC
TRBV10-3	.	TRBD1	TRBJ1-2	CAIMDGQGRYGYTF	TGTGCCATCATGGATGGACAGGGACGGTATGGCTACACCTTC
TRBV30	.	TRBD1	TRBJ2-5	CAWVTGGGRETQYF	TGTGCCTGGGTGACAGGGGGCGGGAGGGAGACCCAGTACTTC
TRBV10-3	few	.	TRBJ1-6	CAISAEGSYNSPLHF	TGTGCCATCAGTGCCGAGGGTTCCTATAATTCACCCCTCCACTTT
TRBV7-9	few	TRBD1	TRBJ1-2	CASSLGGQGALGGYTF	TGTGCCAGCAGCTTAGGAGGCCAGGGGGCGCTTGGTGGCTACACCTTC
TRBV19	.	.	TRBJ1-2	CASSIASGVWGYTF	TGTGCCAGTAGTATCGCCTCGGGGGTTTGGGGCTACACCTTC
TRBV2	medium-sized	TRBD1	TRBJ2-1	CASIRQGGFNEQFF	TGTGCCAGTATACGACAGGGGGGCTTCAATGAGCAGTTCTTC
TRBV6-6	few	.	TRBJ1-2	CASSLRTQGPYGYTF	TGTGCCAGCAGTCTACGGACGCAGGGGCCCTATGGCTACACCTTC
TRBV11-1	.	TRBD1	TRBJ1-4	CASSLTGTEEKLFF	TGTGCCAGCAGCCTGACAGGGACGGAGGAAAAACTGTTTTTT
TRBV14	.	.	TRBJ1-1	CASSQGLRRRNEAFF	TGTGCCAGCAGCCAAGGGTTACGACGGAGGAATGAAGCTTTCTTT